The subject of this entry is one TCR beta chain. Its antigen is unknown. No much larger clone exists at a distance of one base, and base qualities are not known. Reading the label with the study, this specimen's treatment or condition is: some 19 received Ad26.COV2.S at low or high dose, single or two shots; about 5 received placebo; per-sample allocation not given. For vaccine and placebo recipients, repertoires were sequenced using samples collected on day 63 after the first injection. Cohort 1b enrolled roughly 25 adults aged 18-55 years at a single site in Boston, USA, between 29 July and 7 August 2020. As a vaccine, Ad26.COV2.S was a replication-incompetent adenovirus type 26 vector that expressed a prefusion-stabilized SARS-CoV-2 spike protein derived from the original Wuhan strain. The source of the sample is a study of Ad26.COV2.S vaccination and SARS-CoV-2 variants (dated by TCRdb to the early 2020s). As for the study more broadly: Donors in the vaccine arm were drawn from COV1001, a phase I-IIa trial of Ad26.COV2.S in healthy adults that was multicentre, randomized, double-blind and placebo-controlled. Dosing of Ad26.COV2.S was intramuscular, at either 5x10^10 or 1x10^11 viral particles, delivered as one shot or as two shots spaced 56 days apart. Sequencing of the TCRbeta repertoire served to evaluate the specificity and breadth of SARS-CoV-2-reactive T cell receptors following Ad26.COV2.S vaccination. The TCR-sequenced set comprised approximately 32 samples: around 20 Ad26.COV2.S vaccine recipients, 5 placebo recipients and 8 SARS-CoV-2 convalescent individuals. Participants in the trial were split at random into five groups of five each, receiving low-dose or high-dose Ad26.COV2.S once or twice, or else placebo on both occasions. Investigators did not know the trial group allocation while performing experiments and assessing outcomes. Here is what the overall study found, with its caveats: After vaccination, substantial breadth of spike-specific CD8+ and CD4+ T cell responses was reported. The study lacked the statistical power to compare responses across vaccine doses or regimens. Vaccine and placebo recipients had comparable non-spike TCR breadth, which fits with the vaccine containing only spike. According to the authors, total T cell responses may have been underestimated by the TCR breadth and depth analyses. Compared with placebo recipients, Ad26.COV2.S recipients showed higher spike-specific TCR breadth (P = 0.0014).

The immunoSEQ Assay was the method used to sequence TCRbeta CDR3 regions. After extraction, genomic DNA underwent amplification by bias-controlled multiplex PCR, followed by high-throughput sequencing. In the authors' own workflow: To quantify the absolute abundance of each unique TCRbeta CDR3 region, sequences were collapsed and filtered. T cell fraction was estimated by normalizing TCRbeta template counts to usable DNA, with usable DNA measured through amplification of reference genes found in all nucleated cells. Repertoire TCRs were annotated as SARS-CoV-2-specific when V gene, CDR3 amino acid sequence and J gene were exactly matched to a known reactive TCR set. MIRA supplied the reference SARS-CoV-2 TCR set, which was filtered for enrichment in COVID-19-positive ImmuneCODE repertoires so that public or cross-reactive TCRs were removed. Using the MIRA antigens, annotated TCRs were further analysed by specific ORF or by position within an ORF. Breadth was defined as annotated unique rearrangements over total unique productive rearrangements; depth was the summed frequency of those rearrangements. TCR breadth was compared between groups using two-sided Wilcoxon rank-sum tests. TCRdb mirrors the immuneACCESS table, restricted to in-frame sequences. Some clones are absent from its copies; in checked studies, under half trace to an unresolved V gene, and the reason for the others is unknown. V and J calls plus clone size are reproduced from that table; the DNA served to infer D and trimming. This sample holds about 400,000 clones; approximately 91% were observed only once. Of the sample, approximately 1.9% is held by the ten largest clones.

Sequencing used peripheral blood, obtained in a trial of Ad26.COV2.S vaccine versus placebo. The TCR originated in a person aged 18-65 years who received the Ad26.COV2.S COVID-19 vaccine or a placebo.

The CDR3 sequence is CASSSSGYSTDTQYF. Read as DNA, the sequence is TGCGCCAGCAGCTCGAGCGGATATAGCACAGATACGCAGTATTTT. The chain was built from TRBV5-1 and TRBJ2-3, with a tentative D gene TRBD2 over 5 matching bases. There are 15 amino acids in the CDR3, from cysteine to phenylalanine inclusive. Here the CDR3 DNA is all that survives: 45 bases in frame from base 1. Reading the germline V gene gives CDR1 SGHRS and CDR2 YFSETQ. The junction shows trimming of 3 bases on V and 0 bases on J, plus 11 bases between the germline ends.